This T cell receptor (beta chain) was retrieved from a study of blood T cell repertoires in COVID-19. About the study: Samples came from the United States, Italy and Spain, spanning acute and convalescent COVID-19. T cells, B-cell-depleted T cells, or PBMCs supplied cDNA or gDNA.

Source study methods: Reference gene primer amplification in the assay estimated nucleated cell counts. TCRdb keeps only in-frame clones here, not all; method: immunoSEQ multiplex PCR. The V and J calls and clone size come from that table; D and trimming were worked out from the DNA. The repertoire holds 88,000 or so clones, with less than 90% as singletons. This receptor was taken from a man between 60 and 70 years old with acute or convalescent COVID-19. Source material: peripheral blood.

The CDR3 region has the DNA TGCGCCAGCAGTGAAAGATTAGCGGGAAAAGAGACCCAGTACTTC. This gives the protein CASSERLAGKETQYF. The J gene is TRBJ2-5, the V gene TRBV10-1; 8 bases agree with TRBD2. This CDR3 spans 15 amino acids. Unmatched junction bases numbered 6, after V lost 3 bases and J lost 3 bases. CDR1 WNHNN and CDR2 SYGVQD come from the germline V gene (reference sequence).